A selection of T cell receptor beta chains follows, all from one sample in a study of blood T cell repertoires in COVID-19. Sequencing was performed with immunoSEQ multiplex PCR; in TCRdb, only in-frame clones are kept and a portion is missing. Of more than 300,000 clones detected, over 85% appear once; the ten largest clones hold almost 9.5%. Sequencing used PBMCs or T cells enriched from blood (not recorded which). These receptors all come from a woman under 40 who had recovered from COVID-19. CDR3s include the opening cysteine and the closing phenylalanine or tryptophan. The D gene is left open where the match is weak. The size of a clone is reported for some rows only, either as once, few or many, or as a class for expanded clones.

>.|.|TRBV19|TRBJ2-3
CASSSSSGRTDTQYF
TGTGCCAGTAGTAGTTCGAGCGGGCGCACAGATACGCAGTATTTT
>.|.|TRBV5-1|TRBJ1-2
CASSFQGGYGYTF
TGCGCCAGCAGCTTTCAGGGAGGTTATGGCTACACCTTC
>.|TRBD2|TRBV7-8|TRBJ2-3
CASIAGSSTDTQYF
TGTGCCAGTATAGCGGGGAGTAGCACAGATACGCAGTATTTT
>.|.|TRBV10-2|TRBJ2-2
CASSDHPGELFF
TGCGCCAGCAGTGATCATCCCGGGGAGCTGTTTTTT
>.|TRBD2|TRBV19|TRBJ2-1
CASIGLADKGHNEQFF
TGTGCCAGTATCGGGCTAGCGGATAAGGGCCACAATGAGCAGTTCTTC
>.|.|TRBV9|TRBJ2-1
CASSVADYHNEQFF
TGTGCCAGCAGCGTAGCGGACTATCACAATGAGCAGTTCTTC
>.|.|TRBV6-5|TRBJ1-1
CASSYSLPFGTEAFF
TGTGCCAGCAGTTACTCGCTACCCTTTGGCACTGAAGCTTTCTTT
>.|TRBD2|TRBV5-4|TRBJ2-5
CASSFGLAGAQETQYF
TGTGCCAGCAGCTTTGGACTAGCGGGGGCCCAAGAGACCCAGTACTTC
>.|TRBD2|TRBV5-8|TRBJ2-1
CASSSKLAGGYNEQFF
TGTGCCAGCAGCTCTAAACTAGCGGGAGGGTACAATGAGCAGTTCTTC
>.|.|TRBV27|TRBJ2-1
CASSLTRNPVNEQFF
TGTGCCAGCAGTCTAACTAGGAACCCCGTGAATGAGCAGTTCTTC
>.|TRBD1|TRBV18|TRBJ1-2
CASSRLPGQGNGYTF
TGTGCCAGCTCACGTTTACCGGGACAGGGAAATGGCTACACCTTC
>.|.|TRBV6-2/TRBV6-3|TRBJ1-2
CASSPGHGYGYTF
TGTGCCAGCAGCCCGGGACACGGCTATGGCTACACCTTC
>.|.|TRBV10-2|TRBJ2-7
CASSDFGVTYEQYF
TGCGCCAGCAGTGACTTCGGGGTCACCTACGAGCAGTACTTC
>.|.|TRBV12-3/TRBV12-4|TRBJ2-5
CASRPGQQETQYF
TGTGCCAGCAGGCCTGGACAGCAAGAGACCCAGTACTTC
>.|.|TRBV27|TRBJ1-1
CASSPEQWTEAFF
TGTGCCAGCAGTCCTGAACAGTGGACTGAAGCTTTCTTT
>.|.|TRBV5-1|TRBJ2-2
CASRSGTLNTGELFF
TGCGCCAGCAGGTCAGGGACACTCAACACCGGGGAGCTGTTTTTT
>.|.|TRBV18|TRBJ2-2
CASSRGGRARTGELFF
TGTGCCAGCTCACGAGGAGGACGCGCCCGCACCGGGGAGCTGTTTTTT
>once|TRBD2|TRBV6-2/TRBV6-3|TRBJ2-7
CASSFRLAGFYEQYF
TGTGCCAGCAGTTTTCGACTAGCGGGATTCTACGAGCAGTACTTC
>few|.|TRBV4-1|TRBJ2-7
CASSHTSSSSYEQYF
TGCGCCAGCAGCCACACCTCGTCTAGCTCCTACGAGCAGTACTTC
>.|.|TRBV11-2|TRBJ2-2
CASSPRGNTGELFF
TGTGCCAGCAGCCCCAGGGGTAACACCGGGGAGCTGTTTTTT
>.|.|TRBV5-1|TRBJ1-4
CASSLAGPGAEKLFF
TGCGCCAGCAGCTTGGCAGGGCCAGGGGCTGAAAAACTGTTTTTT
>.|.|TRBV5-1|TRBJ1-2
CASSLQPVGGNGYTF
TGCGCCAGCAGCTTGCAGCCCGTGGGGGGGAATGGCTACACCTTC
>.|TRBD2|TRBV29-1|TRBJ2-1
CSVRLAGDEQFF
TGCAGCGTTAGGCTAGCGGGAGATGAGCAGTTCTTC
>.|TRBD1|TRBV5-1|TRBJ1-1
CASSLGIGTANTEAFF
TGCGCCAGCAGCTTGGGAATAGGGACAGCGAACACTGAAGCTTTCTTT
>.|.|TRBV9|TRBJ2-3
CASSAAEAATTDTQYF
TGTGCCAGCAGCGCAGCCGAAGCGGCTACCACAGATACGCAGTATTTT
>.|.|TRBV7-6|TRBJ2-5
CASSITPTSWETQYF
TGTGCCAGCAGCATCACCCCGACTAGTTGGGAGACCCAGTACTTC
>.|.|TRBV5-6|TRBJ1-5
CASSLGQGRPRPQHF
TGTGCCAGCAGCTTGGGCCAGGGGCGCCCCCGGCCCCAGCATTTT
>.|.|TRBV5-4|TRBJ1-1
CASSLDLRGIDTEAFF
TGTGCCAGCAGCTTGGATCTAAGGGGTATAGACACTGAAGCTTTCTTT
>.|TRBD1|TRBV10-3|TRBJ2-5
CAISEGKGQGSETQYF
TGTGCCATCAGTGAGGGAAAGGGACAGGGGAGTGAGACCCAGTACTTC
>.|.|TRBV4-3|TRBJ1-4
CASSPNLRAVNEKLFF
TGCGCCAGCAGCCCGAACTTGAGGGCAGTAAATGAAAAACTGTTTTTT
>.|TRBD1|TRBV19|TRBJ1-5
CASSRQGQGGNQPQHF
TGTGCCAGTAGTAGGCAAGGACAGGGCGGCAATCAGCCCCAGCATTTT
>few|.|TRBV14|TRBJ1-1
CASSPVGGVGTEAFF
TGTGCCAGCAGCCCGGTCGGGGGAGTTGGGACTGAAGCTTTCTTT
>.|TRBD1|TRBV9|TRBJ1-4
CASSALTGGVEKLFF
TGTGCCAGCAGCGCCCTCACAGGGGGCGTTGAAAAACTGTTTTTT
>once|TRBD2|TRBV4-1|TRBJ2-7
CASSHGTSGRPSYEQYF
TGCGCCAGCAGCCACGGGACTAGCGGGAGGCCTTCCTACGAGCAGTACTTC
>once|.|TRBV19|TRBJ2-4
CASSIWDSAGDIQYF
TGTGCCAGTAGTATCTGGGACTCTGCTGGGGACATTCAGTACTTC
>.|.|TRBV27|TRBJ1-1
CASSWGGNTEAFF
TGTGCCAGCAGTTGGGGGGGGAACACTGAAGCTTTCTTT
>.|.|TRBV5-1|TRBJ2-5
CASSFSVPQETQYF
TGCGCCAGCAGCTTCTCAGTGCCCCAAGAGACCCAGTACTTC
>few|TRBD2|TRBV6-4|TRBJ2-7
CASSEEAGGTYEQYF
TGTGCCAGCAGTGAGGAGGCGGGAGGGACCTACGAGCAGTACTTC
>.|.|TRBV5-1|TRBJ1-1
CASSFLFMMQPGDTEAFF
TGCGCCAGCAGCTTCCTCTTTATGATGCAACCCGGGGACACTGAAGCTTTCTTT
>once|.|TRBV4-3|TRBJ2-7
CASSQVDGEQYF
TGCGCCAGCAGCCAAGTAGATGGCGAGCAGTACTTC
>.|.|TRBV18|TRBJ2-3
CASSPPVRGKADTQYF
TGTGCCAGCTCACCACCGGTCCGCGGGAAGGCAGATACGCAGTATTTT
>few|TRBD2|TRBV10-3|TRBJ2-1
CATGSGRASGPTREQFF
TGTGCCACGGGATCGGGACGTGCTAGCGGACCCACACGGGAGCAGTTCTTC
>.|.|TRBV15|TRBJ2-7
CATSRDRGIGNEQYF
TGTGCCACCAGCAGAGATCGGGGTATCGGCAACGAGCAGTACTTC
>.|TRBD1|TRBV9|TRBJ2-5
CASSDTPGQKETQYF
TGTGCCAGCAGCGACACTCCGGGACAGAAAGAGACCCAGTACTTC
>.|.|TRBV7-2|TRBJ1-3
CASSLDWAPGNTIYF
TGTGCCAGCAGCTTAGATTGGGCGCCTGGAAACACCATATATTTT
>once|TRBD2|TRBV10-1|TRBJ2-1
CASRAGGTGNEQFF
TGCGCCAGCAGAGCGGGAGGAACGGGAAATGAGCAGTTCTTC
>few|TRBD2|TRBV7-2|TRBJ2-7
CASSLIFWAGGGEQYF
TGTGCCAGCAGCTTGATATTTTGGGCGGGAGGGGGCGAGCAGTACTTC
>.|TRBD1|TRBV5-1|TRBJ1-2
CASSSPRQGSNYGYTF
TGCGCCAGCAGCTCCCCAAGACAGGGATCTAACTATGGCTACACCTTC
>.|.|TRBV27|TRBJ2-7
CASSSSDRSYEQYF
TGTGCCAGCAGTTCCTCGGACAGATCCTACGAGCAGTACTTC
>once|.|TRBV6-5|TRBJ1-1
CASSYGGAVNTEAFF
TGTGCCAGCAGTTATGGGGGGGCTGTGAACACTGAAGCTTTCTTT
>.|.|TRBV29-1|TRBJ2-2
CSVSLTGELFF
TGCAGCGTATCCCTCACCGGGGAGCTGTTTTTT
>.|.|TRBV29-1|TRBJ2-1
CSVAQGQFF
TGCAGCGTTGCTCAGGGGCAGTTCTTC
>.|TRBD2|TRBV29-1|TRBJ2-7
CSARGTGLDYHEQYF
TGCAGCGCCCGCGGAACGGGACTAGATTACCACGAGCAGTACTTC